Sequencing of this TCR beta chain was carried out in a study of T cell repertoires in ileal Crohn's disease. Germline values: CDR1 MNHEY, CDR2 SMNVEV (reference sequence). V lost 5 bases, J lost 0 bases, and 20 bases lay in between. The CDR3 sequence is 18 residues long. Repertoires were generated with immunoSEQ multiplex PCR, while TCRdb's copy carries only in-frame clones and drops some. The table includes 13,000 to 15,000 clones, roughly 82% detected once. The TCR sequence derives from an adult with Crohn's disease. Sequenced sample: ileal tissue. The genes are TRBV27 and TRBJ1-5, with TRBD1 as a possible D gene (6 bases). The CDR3 is CASSRGAVVGPSNQPQHF. For the CDR3, the DNA is TGTGCCAGCAGTCGGGGGGCCGTGGTAGGACCTAGCAATCAGCCCCAGCATTTT.